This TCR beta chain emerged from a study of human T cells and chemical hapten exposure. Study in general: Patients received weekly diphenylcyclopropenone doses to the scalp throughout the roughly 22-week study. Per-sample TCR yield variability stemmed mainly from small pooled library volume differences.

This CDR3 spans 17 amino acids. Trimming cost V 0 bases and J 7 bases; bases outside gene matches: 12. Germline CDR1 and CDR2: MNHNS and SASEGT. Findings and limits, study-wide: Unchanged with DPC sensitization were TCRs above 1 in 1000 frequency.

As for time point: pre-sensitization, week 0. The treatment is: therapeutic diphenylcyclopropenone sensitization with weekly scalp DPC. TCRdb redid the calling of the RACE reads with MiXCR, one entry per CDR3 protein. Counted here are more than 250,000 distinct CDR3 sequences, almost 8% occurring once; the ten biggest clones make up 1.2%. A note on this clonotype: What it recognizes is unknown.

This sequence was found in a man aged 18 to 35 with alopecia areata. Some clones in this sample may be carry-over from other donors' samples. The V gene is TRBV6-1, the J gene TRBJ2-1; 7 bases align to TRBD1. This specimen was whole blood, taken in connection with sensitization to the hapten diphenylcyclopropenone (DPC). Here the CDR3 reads CASSEADQGVVRNEQFF. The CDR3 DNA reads TGTGCCAGCAGTGAAGCGGATCAGGGGGTAGTGCGGAATGAGCAGTTCTTC.